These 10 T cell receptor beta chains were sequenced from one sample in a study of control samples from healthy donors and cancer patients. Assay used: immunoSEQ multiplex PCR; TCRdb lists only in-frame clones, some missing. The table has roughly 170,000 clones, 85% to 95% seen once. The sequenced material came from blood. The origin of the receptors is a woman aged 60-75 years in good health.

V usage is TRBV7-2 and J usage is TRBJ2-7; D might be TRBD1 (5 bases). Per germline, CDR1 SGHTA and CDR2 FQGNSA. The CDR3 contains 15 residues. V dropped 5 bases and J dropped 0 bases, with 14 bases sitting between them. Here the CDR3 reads CASSHPTGTSYEQYF. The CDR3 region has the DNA TGTGCCAGCAGCCATCCTACAGGAACCTCCTACGAGCAGTACTTC.

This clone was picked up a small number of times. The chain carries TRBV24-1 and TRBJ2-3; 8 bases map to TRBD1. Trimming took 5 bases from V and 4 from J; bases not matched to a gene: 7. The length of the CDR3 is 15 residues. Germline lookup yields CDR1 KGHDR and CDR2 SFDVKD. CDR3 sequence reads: CATSGGTGSADTQYF. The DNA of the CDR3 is TGTGCCACCAGTGGTGGGACAGGTAGTGCAGATACGCAGTATTTT.

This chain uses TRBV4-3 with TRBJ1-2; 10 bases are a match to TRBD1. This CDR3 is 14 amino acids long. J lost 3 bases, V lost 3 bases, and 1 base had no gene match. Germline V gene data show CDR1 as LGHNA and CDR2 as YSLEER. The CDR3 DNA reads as TGCGCCAGCAGCCAGGGGACAGGGGACTATGGCTACACCTTC. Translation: CASSQGTGDYGYTF.

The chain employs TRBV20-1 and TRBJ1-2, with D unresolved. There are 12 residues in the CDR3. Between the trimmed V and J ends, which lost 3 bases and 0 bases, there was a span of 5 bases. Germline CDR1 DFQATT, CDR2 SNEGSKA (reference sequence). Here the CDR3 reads CSASSANYGYTF. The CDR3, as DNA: TGCAGTGCTAGTTCCGCTAACTATGGCTACACCTTC.

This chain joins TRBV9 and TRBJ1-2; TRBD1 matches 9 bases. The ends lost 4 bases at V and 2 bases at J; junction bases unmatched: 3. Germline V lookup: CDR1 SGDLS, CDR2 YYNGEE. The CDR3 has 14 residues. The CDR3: CASSPGTGNYGYTF. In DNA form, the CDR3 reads TGTGCCAGCAGCCCGGGGACAGGGAACTATGGCTACACCTTC.

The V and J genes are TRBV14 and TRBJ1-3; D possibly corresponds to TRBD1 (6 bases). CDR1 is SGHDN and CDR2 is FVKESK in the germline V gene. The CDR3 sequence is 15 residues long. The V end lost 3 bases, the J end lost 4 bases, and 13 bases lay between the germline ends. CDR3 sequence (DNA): TGTGCCAGCAGCCACACACAGGGTTCCGGAAACACCATATATTTT. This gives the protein CASSHTQGSGNTIYF.

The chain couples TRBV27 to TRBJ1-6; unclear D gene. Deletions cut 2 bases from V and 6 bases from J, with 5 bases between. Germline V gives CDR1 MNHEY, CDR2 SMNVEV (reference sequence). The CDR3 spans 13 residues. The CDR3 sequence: CASSLEANSPLHF. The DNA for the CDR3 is TGTGCCAGCAGTTTAGAGGCTAATTCACCCCTCCACTTT.

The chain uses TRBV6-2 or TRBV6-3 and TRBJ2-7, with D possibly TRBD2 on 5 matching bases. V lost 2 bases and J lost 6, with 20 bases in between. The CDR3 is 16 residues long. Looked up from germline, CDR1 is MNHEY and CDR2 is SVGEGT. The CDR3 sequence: CASSYARVIRGREQYF. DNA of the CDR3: TGTGCCAGCAGTTACGCCCGGGTCATCAGAGGGCGCGAGCAGTACTTC.

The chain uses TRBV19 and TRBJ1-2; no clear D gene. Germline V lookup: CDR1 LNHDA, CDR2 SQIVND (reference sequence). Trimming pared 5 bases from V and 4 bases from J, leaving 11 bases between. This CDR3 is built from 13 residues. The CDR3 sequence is CASSSTSLYGYTF. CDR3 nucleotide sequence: TGTGCCAGTAGTTCTACAAGCCTCTATGGCTACACCTTC. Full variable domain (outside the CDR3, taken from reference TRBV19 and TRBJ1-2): DGGITQSPKYLFRKEGQNVTLSCEQNLNHDAMYWYRQDPGQGLRLIYYSQIVNDFQKGDIAEGYSVSREKKESFPLTVTSAQKNPTAFYLCASSSTSLYGYTFGSGTRLTVV.

The CDR3 region is CASSSRQAQETQYF. The DNA for the CDR3 is TGTGCCAGCAGCTCAAGACAGGCTCAAGAGACCCAGTACTTC. The chain links TRBV11-2 to TRBJ2-5; D might be TRBD1 (6 bases). Between the trimmed V and J ends, which lost 4 bases and 2 bases, there was a span of 11 bases. Germline CDR1 is SGHAT and CDR2 is FQNNGV. The CDR3 consists of 14 residues.